The clone carrying this T cell receptor (beta chain) was seen only a few times. The data derive from a study of identical twins. CDR3 length: 14 amino acids. Germline trimming cut 7 bases from V and 9 bases from J; bases unmatched to any gene: 5. From germline, CDR1 is MNHEY and CDR2 SMNVEV (reference sequence). TCRdb analysed the 5' RACE reads with MiXCR anew, one entry per CDR3 protein. Among 200,000 to 250,000 distinct CDR3 sequences listed, approximately 5.9% were seen once. These same data were also listed under a study on T cells expressing NK-cell markers.

This sequence originates from a woman aged 18-35 years in good health. This chain joins TRBV27 and TRBJ2-1, with 14 bases aligning to TRBD2. The specimen was CD8+ T cells sorted from blood. Written as DNA, the CDR3 is TGTGCCAGCATCCGGACTAGCGGGGGGTTTGAGCAGTTCTTC. Amino acid sequence: CASIRTSGGFEQFF.